Listed below are T cell receptor beta chains from one sample, sequenced in a study of molecular identifiers for immune sequencing clone quantification. TCRdb fed the PCR reads into MiXCR, producing one record per CDR3 protein. Found here are around 470,000 distinct CDR3 sequences, about 20% of them singletons; the top ten hold 0.84%. The specimen was naive CD8+ T cells from blood, with Jurkat cell RNA spiked in. The origin of the receptors is a human donor in good health. Some libraries in this study had Jurkat cell RNA spiked in. Each CDR3 is given with its conserved first and last residue. Fields, in order: CDR3 DNA, CDR3 protein, J gene, V gene, clone size, D gene. D genes are given only for firm matches. Only some rows state a clone size, as once, few, many or a class for expanded clones.

TGCGCCGGCAGCCAAGGAGCGGGAGCGGCTGAGCAGTTCTTC CAGSQGAGAAEQFF TRBJ2-1 TRBV4-1 . TRBD2
TGTGCCTGGGACGGTGGTGACACTGAAGCTTTCTTT CAWDGGDTEAFF TRBJ1-1 TRBV30 many .
TGTGCCAGCAGTTACGTGGGTAGCGGGTACTACGAGCAGTACTTC CASSYVGSGYYEQYF TRBJ2-7 TRBV6-2/TRBV6-3 many TRBD2
TGTGCCAGCAGTTTATGGCCGGAGGGGCCTTACCACGAGCAGTACTTC CASSLWPEGPYHEQYF TRBJ2-7 TRBV12-3/TRBV12-4 . .
TGTGCCATCAGTGATTCTGCAGGGTTGGAGAACACTGAAGCTTTCTTT CAISDSAGLENTEAFF TRBJ1-1 TRBV10-3 few .
TGTGCCAGCAGTGTACTAGCGGGAGAATTGACAGATACGCAGTATTTT CASSVLAGELTDTQYF TRBJ2-3 TRBV6-4 few TRBD2
TGTGCCAGCAGTCCAGGACTGACGGCTTTCTTT CASSPGLTAFF TRBJ1-1 TRBV6-6 many .
TGCGCCAGCAGCTTGAACCGACAGGGGGGCATCACAGATACGCAGTATTTT CASSLNRQGGITDTQYF TRBJ2-3 TRBV5-1 many TRBD1
TGTGCCAGCAGAAGCCCCAGGGACTTCTCTGGAAACACCATATATTTT CASRSPRDFSGNTIYF TRBJ1-3 TRBV28 few .
TGTGCCAGCAGCTTAGGGGGACTAGCGGGGGCAACTCGCACAGATACGCAGTATTTT CASSLGGLAGATRTDTQYF TRBJ2-3 TRBV11-3 . TRBD2
TGCAGTGCTAGAGACAGTATAAACACTGAAGCTTTCTTT CSARDSINTEAFF TRBJ1-1 TRBV20-1 . .
TGTGCCAGCAGCTTTTTAGGGGGCTTCCAAGAGACCCAGTACTTC CASSFLGGFQETQYF TRBJ2-5 TRBV7-7 few TRBD1
TGTGCCAGCAGCGGGACTAGCGGGGGACTATACAATGAGCAGTTCTTC CASSGTSGGLYNEQFF TRBJ2-1 TRBV5-3 once TRBD2
TGTGCCAGCAGCCAAGCAGGGACGGTCCACGAGCAGTACTTC CASSQAGTVHEQYF TRBJ2-7 TRBV3-1 . .
TGTGCCAGCAGTTTTCGGTTGACTGGCGGCTACACCTTC CASSFRLTGGYTF TRBJ1-2 TRBV28 few .
TGTGCCAGCAGTTTAAATATGTTAGAGAGAACTGAAGCTTTCTTT CASSLNMLERTEAFF TRBJ1-1 TRBV6-2/TRBV6-3 once .
TGTGCCAGCAGCCTAGGGGGGCAGAACGAGCAGTACTTC CASSLGGQNEQYF TRBJ2-7 TRBV11-3 few .
TGTGCCAGCAGTTACGGACCGCTCAATCAGCCCCAGCATTTT CASSYGPLNQPQHF TRBJ1-5 TRBV6-5 many .
TGTGCCAGCAGCTTCCCGGGACTAGCGGGAGACAATGAGCAGTTCTTC CASSFPGLAGDNEQFF TRBJ2-1 TRBV13 many TRBD2
TGTGCCAGCAGTCCCTTACAGGGGTCGGCCAACGTCCTGACTTTC CASSPLQGSANVLTF TRBJ2-6 TRBV27 . TRBD1
TGTGCCAGCAGTTTCAGGGGGCCGAACTATGGCTACACCTTC CASSFRGPNYGYTF TRBJ1-2 TRBV28 many TRBD1
TGCGCCAGCAGCCCGTCCGGGGGACTAGCGGAGACAGATACGCAGTATTTT CASSPSGGLAETDTQYF TRBJ2-3 TRBV4-1 many TRBD2
TGCGCCAGCAGCCAAGATCGGAGGGGCTGGACCGGGGAGCTGTTTTTT CASSQDRRGWTGELFF TRBJ2-2 TRBV4-3 few .
TGTGCCAGCAGTCCCCGGCATTCTAGCACAGATACGCAGTATTTT CASSPRHSSTDTQYF TRBJ2-3 TRBV6-5 . .
TGCGCCAGCAGCTTTCAGGAGCGGGCAACCACAGATACGCAGTATTTT CASSFQERATTDTQYF TRBJ2-3 TRBV5-1 many .
TGTGCCAGCCGCCTACAGGCCACTAGCGGGGGGGCCTACGAGCAGTACTTC CASRLQATSGGAYEQYF TRBJ2-7 TRBV11-2 . TRBD2
TGCGCCAGCAGCCAAGGAAAAAGATTAGCGGGAGTTCAAGAGACCCAGTACTTC CASSQGKRLAGVQETQYF TRBJ2-5 TRBV4-3 few TRBD2
TGTGCCACCGGTCGGGGCAATCAGCCCCAGCATTTT CATGRGNQPQHF TRBJ1-5 TRBV28 few .
TGTGCCAGCAGTTTAGCGGTCTCCTACAATGTGCAGTTCTTC CASSLAVSYNVQFF TRBJ2-1 TRBV27 . .
TGTGCCAGCAGATGGGCCTCCCAAGAGACCCAGTACTTC CASRWASQETQYF TRBJ2-5 TRBV7-9 . .
TGTGCTAGTGGTTTTGGCAGGGGTCCTGGAAACACCATATATTTT CASGFGRGPGNTIYF TRBJ1-3 TRBV12-5 . .
TGTGCCAGCAGGTCAACAGTCTCTGGGGCCAACGTCCTGACTTTC CASRSTVSGANVLTF TRBJ2-6 TRBV7-9 . .
TGTGCCAGCAGTGAAAGACAAATGAACACTGAAGCTTTCTTT CASSERQMNTEAFF TRBJ1-1 TRBV6-1 . .
TGTGCCAGCAGTTCCCTGGGACAGTGGGTGGACATTCAGTACTTC CASSSLGQWVDIQYF TRBJ2-4 TRBV6-6 . TRBD1
TGTGCCAGCAGCCAAGTGCCAGGGGGTTACTCTGGGGCCAACGTCCTGACTTTC CASSQVPGGYSGANVLTF TRBJ2-6 TRBV14 many TRBD1
TGTGCCAGCAGCGGGGACGGTTGGGGGACTGAAAAACTGTTTTTT CASSGDGWGTEKLFF TRBJ1-4 TRBV9 few .
TGCGCCAGCAGCCAAGAGCGAAATCAGCCCCAGCATTTT CASSQERNQPQHF TRBJ1-5 TRBV4-3 . .
TGCGCCAGCAGCCAAGATCGGGGATTAGGAGAGACCCAGTACTTC CASSQDRGLGETQYF TRBJ2-5 TRBV4-1 many .
TGTGCCAGTAGTATATCTAGCGCGGGCACCGGGGAGCTGTTTTTT CASSISSAGTGELFF TRBJ2-2 TRBV19 . .
TGTGCCAGCAGTCCGGGACAGACGAACACTGAAGCTTTCTTT CASSPGQTNTEAFF TRBJ1-1 TRBV5-6 many TRBD1
TGTGCCATGACTCCATCCCAGGGCTACGAGCAGTACTTC CAMTPSQGYEQYF TRBJ2-7 TRBV10-3 few .
TGTGCCAGCAGTCGGGGACAGTTAGGAGACGAGCAGTACTTC CASSRGQLGDEQYF TRBJ2-7 TRBV2 . TRBD1
TGTGCCAGCAGTTTGGACAGGGGGCTAGAGACCCAGTACTTC CASSLDRGLETQYF TRBJ2-5 TRBV28 many TRBD1
TGTGCTAGTGGTGAAATAAAGGGGCGGAACACTGAAGCTTTCTTT CASGEIKGRNTEAFF TRBJ1-1 TRBV12-5 few .
TGTGCCAGCAGCGCGTGGCGGGAGGGCCCCCCGACGCAGTATTTT CASSAWREGPPTQYF TRBJ2-3 TRBV9 . TRBD2
TGTGCCGGCAGCGGACAGGGGACGTACTCCTATAATTCACCCCTCCACTTT CAGSGQGTYSYNSPLHF TRBJ1-6 TRBV9 . TRBD1
TGCGCCAGCAGTGAGGTGGGAGGTACTGGAAGCACCATATATTTT CASSEVGGTGSTIYF TRBJ1-3 TRBV10-2 . .
TGTGCCAGCAGTACCCTCTACGGGCAGTACTTC CASSTLYGQYF TRBJ2-7 TRBV27 . .
TGTGCCAGCAGCCCACCGTTAGGGGGGGCAAGGGGAGAGACCCAGTACTTC CASSPPLGGARGETQYF TRBJ2-5 TRBV9 few .
TGCAGTGCAGAAAGAAGACTAGCGGACTCCTACGAGCAGTACTTC CSAERRLADSYEQYF TRBJ2-7 TRBV20-1 . TRBD2